Each of the 7 T cell receptor beta chains below was sequenced from the same sample in a study of T cell responses to AZD1222 COVID-19 vaccine. Assay used: immunoSEQ multiplex PCR; TCRdb lists only in-frame clones, some missing. The sample holds some 120,000 clones; 65% to 90% are singletons and the top ten take around 7.7%. Sample: peripheral blood, taken on day 0 of AZD1222 vaccination. Every receptor here comes from an adult in good health.

J is TRBJ2-5 and V is TRBV3-1 (or the pseudogene TRBV3-2); D perhaps matches TRBD2 (5 bases). The CDR3 length is 15 residues. Per germline, CDR1 LGHDT and CDR2 YNNKEL (reference sequence). The V gene lost 1 base and the J gene lost 4 bases, with 13 bases spanning the gap. CDR3 sequence (DNA): TGTGCCAGCAGCCAAGTCCCGGGGATCGGAGAGACCCAGTACTTC. Encoded protein: CASSQVPGIGETQYF.

The rearrangement uses TRBV9 and TRBJ1-6, with D unresolved. Germline CDR1 SGDLS, CDR2 YYNGEE. V was cut by 0 bases and J by 3 bases, with 7 bases left in between. The CDR3 extends over 15 amino acids. In DNA form, the CDR3 reads TGTGCCAGCAGCGTAGGTGTCAGCTATAATTCACCCCTCCACTTT. This gives the protein CASSVGVSYNSPLHF.

The genes are TRBV6-5 and TRBJ2-1; D is ambiguous. This CDR3 comprises 15 residues. V was cut by 2 bases and J by 3 bases, with 11 bases left in between. In germline, CDR1 is MNHEY, CDR2 SVGAGI. CDR3 coding DNA: TGTGCCAGCAGTTACGGCTCCTCAGGCTACAATGAGCAGTTCTTC. It yields the protein CASSYGSSGYNEQFF.

Regarding this clone: Other DNA sequences in this specimen translate into the identical CDR3. This chain connects TRBV5-1 to TRBJ1-4, with no clear D. CDR1 is SGHRS and CDR2 is YFSETQ in the germline V gene. This CDR3 has 15 amino acids. Between the trimmed V and J ends, which lost 0 bases and 6 bases, there was a span of 12 bases. The CDR3 nucleotides are TGCGCCAGCAGCTTGGCCCCAGGATCTGATGAAAAACTGTTTTTT. Protein sequence: CASSLAPGSDEKLFF.

The gene calls are TRBV2 and TRBJ1-1; no definite D call. V was trimmed by 0 bases and J by 3 bases, leaving 5 bases between them. Germline assignment: CDR1 SNHLY and CDR2 FYNNEI. This CDR3 is built from 13 residues. In nucleotides, the CDR3 is TGTGCCAGCAGTGAAGCAAGAGACACTGAAGCTTTCTTT. The encoded protein is CASSEARDTEAFF.

J is TRBJ1-4 and V is TRBV28; the D is unclear. The V end lost 4 bases, the J end lost 2 bases, and 8 bases lay between the germline ends. Germline V gene lookup returns CDR1 MDHEN and CDR2 SYDVKM. The CDR3 is 14 residues long. CDR3 nucleotides: TGTGCCAGCAGTTCGGGTGGGACTAATGAAAAACTGTTTTTT. Translated, it gives CASSSGGTNEKLFF. Variable domain in full (rest from reference TRBV28 and TRBJ1-4): DVKVTQSSRYLVKRTGEKVFLECVQDMDHENMFWYRQDPGLGLRLIYFSYDVKMKEKGDIPEGYSVSREKKERFSLILESASTNQTSMYLCASSSGGTNEKLFFGSGTQLSVL.

The rearrangement links TRBV5-1 to TRBJ1-1; D is uncertain. Per the germline V gene, CDR1 is SGHRS and CDR2 is YFSETQ. Trimming took off 0 bases at V and 3 bases at J, with 21 bases between the two ends. CDR3 length equals 18 residues. The CDR3 loop reads CASSLGYQSGRGYTEAFF. DNA of the CDR3: TGCGCCAGCAGCTTGGGTTATCAAAGTGGCCGGGGATACACTGAAGCTTTCTTT.